This entry is about one TCR beta chain. Data came from immunoSEQ multiplex PCR; TCRdb stores just in-frame clones and leaves some out. The repertoire holds 400,000 to 450,000 clones, with around 88% as singletons. These data originate in a study of blood T cell repertoires in COVID-19. As for the study in general: T cells, B-cell-depleted T cells, or PBMCs supplied cDNA or gDNA.

V was cut by 0 bases and J by 4 bases, with 6 bases left in between. CDR1 is LNHDA and CDR2 is SQIVND in the germline V gene (reference sequence). The CDR3 extends over 14 amino acids. Seattle cases were enrolled at active infection and followed longitudinally. The chain is built from TRBV19 and TRBJ2-2; D unresolved. The TCR sequence derives from a woman in her 50s with COVID-19, enrolled during active disease. Sequencing was performed on peripheral blood. The CDR3 spells CASSIDKLTGELFF. Written as DNA, the CDR3 is TGTGCCAGTAGTATAGATAAACTCACCGGGGAGCTGTTTTTT.